This passage covers 5 T cell receptor beta chains from one sample sequenced in a study of OX40 agonist ivuxolimab in advanced cancers. TCRdb's table, derived via immunoSEQ multiplex PCR, lists solely in-frame clones and lacks some. The sample contains about 70,000 clones, approximately 92% of which appear only once. Sequences were derived from CD4+ or CD8+ T cells sorted from blood, sampled in a trial of the OX40 agonist ivuxolimab. These receptors all come from an adult with an advanced solid tumor such as melanoma, head and neck, liver or kidney cancer.

V is TRBV29-1 and J is TRBJ1-2; perhaps TRBD1 as D (5 bases). The ends were cut back, 3 bases at V and 9 bases at J, with 17 bases in the middle. Germline CDR1 is SQVTM and CDR2 is ANQGSEA. This CDR3 is built from 13 residues. This CDR3 is CSVDSPGASRYTF. CDR3 in DNA: TGCAGCGTTGATTCGCCTGGGGCTTCCCGCTACACCTTC.

A few counts support this clone. This sequence joins TRBV29-1 and TRBJ1-3; the D is unclear. The CDR3 runs to 11 residues. Germline V CDR1 and CDR2: SQVTM, ANQGSEA. Trimming pared 6 bases from V and 4 bases from J, leaving 7 bases between. The CDR3, as DNA: TGCAGCGTATCCACAGGAAACACCATATATTTT. This codes for CSVSTGNTIYF.

The V and J genes are TRBV10-2 and TRBJ2-5; D possibly corresponds to TRBD1 (6 bases). The DNA end favors TRBJ2-7, so the J call may be wrong. CDR1 WSHSY and CDR2 SAAADI come from the germline V gene. The CDR3 consists of 18 residues. DNA of the CDR3: TGCGCCAGCAGTGGTGAGTCCCATGAGGGACACAGCTCCTACGAGCAGTACTTC. Its protein is CASSGESHEGHSSYEQYF.

With regard to this clone: Different DNA sequences within this sample yield the same CDR3. The chain carries TRBV6-5 and TRBJ1-1; no clear D. Trimming shortened V by 0 bases and J by 0 bases, and 2 bases separated the two germline ends. The V gene's germline CDR1 is MNHEY and CDR2 SVGAGI. CDR3 size: 13 residues. DNA of the CDR3: TGTGCCAGCAGTTACTCGGTGAACACTGAAGCTTTCTTT. It specifies CASSYSVNTEAFF.

V usage is TRBV29-1 and J usage is TRBJ2-3, with TRBD2 identical over 10 bases. V lost 1 base, J lost 2 bases, and 3 bases stayed unmatched. The germline V gene encodes CDR1 SQVTM and CDR2 ANQGSEA. The CDR3 has 15 residues. As DNA, the CDR3 is TGCAGCGTTGAAGGACTAGCGGGCCTCACAGATACGCAGTATTTT. It yields the protein CSVEGLAGLTDTQYF.